Listed here are 15 T cell receptor beta chains from one sample, sequenced in a study of cytomegalovirus exposure and HLA in healthy donors. Researchers ran the PCR with 60 Vbeta and 13 Jbeta primers. Some clones are missing from TCRdb's copy, which holds only in-frame ones; the method was immunoSEQ multiplex PCR. The table shows 140,000 or so clones, with around 66% occurring only once. The sample comprised PBMCs. Source of these receptors: a woman in her fifties or sixties in good health and CMV-seronegative.

The V call is TRBV28, the J call TRBJ2-7; TRBD2 aligns across 7 bases. CDR3 size: 14 residues. Trimming took 7 bases from V and 7 from J; bases not matched to a gene: 13. Per germline, CDR1 MDHEN and CDR2 SYDVKM. CDR3 protein: CASNYGGLNGEQYF. In DNA form, the CDR3 reads TGTGCCAGCAATTACGGGGGGTTAAACGGAGAGCAGTACTTC. Based on the CDR3 plus reference TRBV28 and TRBJ2-7, the full variable domain is DVKVTQSSRYLVKRTGEKVFLECVQDMDHENMFWYRQDPGLGLRLIYFSYDVKMKEKGDIPEGYSVSREKKERFSLILESASTNQTSMYLCASNYGGLNGEQYFGPGTRLTVT.

The chain is built from TRBV5-6 and TRBJ2-3; the D gene is possibly TRBD1 (5 bases). Trimming took off 1 base at V and 11 bases at J, with 11 bases between the two ends. Germline-derived CDR1 and CDR2 are SGHDT and YYEEEE. The CDR3 length is 12 residues. Here the CDR3 DNA reads TGTGCCAGCAGCTTGTGGGGCTCCGGGCAGTATTTT. Its translation: CASSLWGSGQYF.

The rearrangement uses TRBV9 and TRBJ1-2, with D uncertain. Germline V gene sequence: CDR1 SGDLS, CDR2 YYNGEE. The CDR3 has 16 residues. Trimming left V 0 bases short and J 8 bases short, with 20 bases between. CDR3 in DNA: TGTGCCAGCAGCGTAGAGTTGGCAGCCAGCCCGGGGGGCTACACCTTC. Protein product: CASSVELAASPGGYTF.

The V call is TRBV9, the J call TRBJ2-3; D may be TRBD1 (7 bases). The V gene lost 2 bases and the J gene lost 3 bases, with 10 bases spanning the gap. Germline V lookup: CDR1 SGDLS, CDR2 YYNGEE. The CDR3 contains 14 residues. DNA for the CDR3: TGTGCCAGCAGCGTCAGGGGGGCAACAGATACGCAGTATTTT. It is translated as CASSVRGATDTQYF.

The V and J genes are TRBV6-5 and TRBJ1-1, with D perhaps matching TRBD1 (6 bases). This CDR3 contains 16 residues. Trimming stripped 2 bases from V and 1 base from J, with 14 bases between. The germline CDR1 and CDR2 sequences are MNHEY and SVGAGI. CDR3: CASSYGAGASNTEAFF. The CDR3 coding sequence is TGTGCCAGCAGTTACGGCGCAGGGGCATCGAACACTGAAGCTTTCTTT.

The J gene is TRBJ2-3, the V gene TRBV4-3; D is perhaps TRBD2 (5 bases). Trimming stripped 0 bases from V and 5 bases from J, with 12 bases between. The CDR3 sequence is 15 residues long. Germline V gene data show CDR1 as LGHNA and CDR2 as YSLEER. CDR3 DNA: TGCGCCAGCAGCCAAGATAGGACTCATCAAGATACGCAGTATTTT. It is translated as CASSQDRTHQDTQYF.

This clone was counted between two and nine times. CDR3: CASSAGLAGADEQFF. DNA of the CDR3: TGTGCCAGTAGTGCGGGACTAGCGGGAGCTGATGAGCAGTTCTTC. This chain connects TRBV19 to TRBJ2-1; 14 nucleotides match TRBD2. Germline trimming cut 5 bases from V and 8 bases from J; bases unmatched to any gene: 5. Germline CDR1 LNHDA, CDR2 SQIVND (reference sequence). The CDR3 length is 15 residues.

This clone occurred a few times. V is TRBV4-2 and J is TRBJ2-7; 10 nucleotides match TRBD2. This CDR3 has 20 residues. After removal of 0 bases from V and 3 bases from J, the junction contained 17 bases not matched to a gene. CDR1 is LGHNA and CDR2 is YNFKEQ in the germline V gene. The CDR3 region is CASSQDLGASSGGDYYEQYF. In nucleotides, the CDR3 is TGTGCCAGCAGCCAAGATCTAGGGGCGTCTAGCGGGGGAGATTACTACGAGCAGTACTTC.

The chain uses TRBV5-1 and TRBJ2-7, with a weak D call TRBD2 (5 bases). Trimming stripped 1 base from V and 2 bases from J, with 13 bases between. This CDR3 has 15 residues. Germline V gene data show CDR1 as SGHRS and CDR2 as YFSETQ. The CDR3 DNA reads as TGCGCCAGCAGCTTGTCCGGGAAACCCACCTACGAGCAGTACTTC. It is translated as CASSLSGKPTYEQYF.

V is TRBV29-1 and J is TRBJ2-7; 8 positions match TRBD1. The J segment lost 2 bases and the V segment lost 8 bases, leaving 8 bases of the junction unmatched. Germline-derived CDR1 and CDR2 are SQVTM and ANQGSEA. This CDR3 spans 13 amino acids. The CDR3 here is CSFRTGKAYEQYF. CDR3 in DNA: TGCAGCTTCAGGACAGGGAAGGCCTACGAGCAGTACTTC.

The chain links TRBV6-6 to TRBJ2-7, with TRBD1 identical over 12 bases. Germline V lookup: CDR1 MNHNY, CDR2 SVGAGI (reference sequence). Losses at the gene ends were 5 bases for V and 5 bases for J; bases not matched to a gene: 7. CDR3 length: 15 residues. CDR3 in DNA: TGTGCCAGCAGTCAACCGGGACAGGGGGCAGACGAGCAGTACTTC. It codes for CASSQPGQGADEQYF.

The chain joins TRBV11-2 to TRBJ2-1; D gene ambiguous. V was shortened by 3 bases and J by 16 bases, with 25 bases between the two germline ends. Germline V gives CDR1 SGHAT, CDR2 FQNNGV. The CDR3 is 15 amino acids. CDR3 loop: CASSFGPTLTVSTFF. The CDR3 DNA sequence: TGTGCCAGCAGCTTTGGTCCTACCCTTACAGTGAGCACCTTCTTC.

This chain links TRBV7-2 with TRBJ1-1, with a weak D call TRBD1 (5 bases). Germline CDR1 SGHTA, CDR2 FQGNSA. With 5 bases removed from V and 3 bases from J, the gap between germline ends came to 13 bases. The CDR3 consists of 14 residues. CDR3 protein: CASSQRGRDTEAFF. DNA for the CDR3: TGTGCCAGCAGCCAACGGGGGAGGGACACTGAAGCTTTCTTT.

The chain joins TRBV7-6 to TRBJ2-1; possibly TRBD2 for D (5 bases). The germline gives CDR1 SGHVS, CDR2 FNYEAQ. This CDR3 is 16 amino acids long. Trimming removed 0 bases from V and 4 bases from J, with 13 bases in between. In DNA, the CDR3 is TGTGCCAGCAGCTTAGCGGGAGTTGGGATTTACAATGAGCAGTTCTTC. It encodes CASSLAGVGIYNEQFF.

This clone has more than one count but fewer than ten. The chain combines TRBV15 with TRBJ1-5; 7 bases agree with TRBD1. From germline, CDR1 is LNHNV and CDR2 YYDKDF (reference sequence). The ends lost 3 bases at V and 6 bases at J; junction bases unmatched: 8. The CDR3 sequence is 15 residues long. As DNA, the CDR3 is TGTGCCACCAGCAGGGGGGGACAGTCTCTTCAGCCCCAGCATTTT. This encodes CATSRGGQSLQPQHF.